This entry concerns a single TCR beta chain. The antigen is not known. This record belongs to a study of cytomegalovirus exposure and HLA in healthy donors. Findings and limits, study-wide: A later analysis reportedly found that, within productive TCRs, an Asian-associated ancestry cluster had fewer N-insertions than the mean observed across the roughly 730 donors. Presence/absence analyses assumed roughly uniform sequencing depth across donors, which may not hold.

There are 14 residues in the CDR3. Trimming at V came to 6 bases and at J to 0 bases, leaving 4 bases not matched to a gene. CDR1 is MNHEY, CDR2 SVGAGI, per germline. PCR involved 60 Vbeta and 13 Jbeta primers. Data came from immunoSEQ multiplex PCR; TCRdb stores just in-frame clones and leaves some out. Of fewer than 200,000 clones listed, approximately 67% are singletons. V gene TRBV6-5 combines with J gene TRBJ1-1; 7 bases fit TRBD1. This sequence was found in a woman younger than 35 in good health and CMV-seropositive. Sequenced sample: PBMCs. As DNA, the CDR3 is TGTGCCAGCAGAATGACAGGGATGAACACTGAAGCTTTCTTT. It specifies CASRMTGMNTEAFF.